The source of this T cell receptor beta chain is a study of T cell clusters in autoimmune cytopenias (dated by TCRdb to the late 2010s). For the study in its entirety: Healthy donor controls had a mean age of roughly 50 years and a median age of 59 years, with about half of the roughly 43 female. The median TRB sequencing depth was around 49,000 reads per sample, and the median number of distinct TRB clonotypes was a few thousand per sample. Alongside healthy, CLL and autoimmune hepatitis controls, autoimmune cytopenia patients had their peripheral blood TRB and IGH repertoires sequenced at active disease and again during treatment follow-up. The study aimed to test whether autoimmune cytopenia patients carry a disease-specific immune repertoire signature usable as a blood-based biomarker. For primary cytopenia, the controls were 25 age-matched healthy donors, and for secondary cytopenia, the controls were around 15 age-matched CLL patients. Repertoires from autoimmune hepatitis patients were compared with those of about two dozen healthy donors matched for age and sex.

TRB rearrangements were amplified by multiplex PCR using a touch-down protocol with TRB-A and TRB-B primer pools mixed in one tube. Two consecutive PCR reactions with Phusion HS II polymerase added Illumina adapters and sample indices to the amplicons. After gel purification with the NucleoSpin Gel and PCR Clean-up kit, the amplicons were quantified by Qubit and checked for quality on an Agilent 2100 Bioanalyzer. Sequencing of the libraries was performed on an Illumina MiSeq with 600-cycle, single-indexed, paired-end runs. As for the authors' bioinformatics: MiXCR version 2.1.12 with the default MiXCR reference library was used to align and assemble TRB reads. Each unique CDR3 nucleotide sequence defined a clone, and only productive sequences with at least two reads were analysed. Alpha-parameterized diversity profiles (alpha 0 to 5), including the Shannon (alpha 1) and Simpson (alpha 2) indices, were computed with an R script to assess repertoire diversity. The tcR package was used to compute combinatorial TRB VJ usage, and cohorts were compared on this usage by principal component analysis with ade4. Using GLIPH, TCRbeta CDR3s were clustered on pairs of cohorts matched for age and read depth, and a Wilcoxon test was used to compare cluster frequencies. Through TCRdb reprocessing, the reads give one entry per CDR3 protein sequence; DNA is omitted. TCRdb, rather than the study authors, made the V and J calls. The table held for this sample gives fewer than 6,500 distinct CDR3 sequences. The top ten hold 50% to 65% of the sample.

Per sample, roughly 250 ng of peripheral blood genomic DNA, approximately 37,500 genome equivalents, was used for TRB amplification. As concerns this clonotype: The antigen it recognizes is unknown.

The CDR3 goes from the cysteine to the phenylalanine over 14 residues. Only the protein sequence is given. From the germline V gene, CDR1 is MNHNS and CDR2 is SASEGT. What the research found in general, with its limitations: Compared with active autoimmune hepatitis patients, healthy donors had almost three times as many exclusive TRB clusters, a finding consistent with an autoimmunity-wide signature. The cluster-lack signature was not observed for secondary cytopenia versus CLL, as the signature was apparently masked by the dominant lymphoma-associated repertoire. Shifts in the TRB repertoire, including less even repertoires in secondary cytopenia and CLL, were mostly a reflection of lymphoma bias and not of autoimmunity. The T cell clusters were defined in silico only, and their functional role remained to be validated experimentally. GLIPH results suggested that primary autoimmune cytopenia patients were missing physiological T cell clusters, with 51 clusters found only in healthy donors compared with 15 to 20 found only in patients.

These same records also appear under a second study, on T cell repertoires in aging, cancer and after chemotherapy. Taken from the second paper: Donors spanned six age groups from 30 or younger to 70 or older, with at least three individuals per group. Control TCR repertoires from healthy donors were recorded over several months to years, and clear clonal overlap was observed across re-sampling. In total, the full dataset held 8.9 million or so TCR reads. Compared with age-matched healthy donors, untreated patients with either hematological or solid cancers had significantly lower TCR diversity in the blood along with higher clonality. Declining TCR diversity with age in healthy donors was mainly explained by loss of richness; in cancer patients, loss of evenness also contributed. Median generation probability increased over the chemotherapy interval in both cancer cohorts, suggesting repertoire reconstitution through rebound thymic output. According to the authors, the repertoire data do not permit conclusions about immunological memory after chemotherapy. To examine immunoaging and T cell reconstitution after chemotherapy, the study profiled TCR beta repertoires in peripheral blood from healthy donors and cancer patients. Alongside fewer than 100 healthy donors serving as a reference group, the cohort included roughly 220 cancer patients, of whom more than 85 had hematological cancers and more than 110 had solid cancers. MiXCR versions 2.12 and 3.0.5 were used to process the TRB sequences. The repertoire metrics were Shannon diversity, evenness, clonality (defined as one minus evenness), and alpha-parameterized diversity profiles covering alpha 0 to 5. The IGoR algorithm was used to compute generation probabilities of clones in paired pre- and post-chemotherapy samples.

This receptor was identified in a human donor in good health. What was sequenced was peripheral blood. The rearrangement combines TRBV6-1 with TRBJ1-3; TCRdb gives TRBD1 as the D gene, but with no DNA this cannot be confirmed. The CDR3 region reads CASPPDRVRNTIYF.